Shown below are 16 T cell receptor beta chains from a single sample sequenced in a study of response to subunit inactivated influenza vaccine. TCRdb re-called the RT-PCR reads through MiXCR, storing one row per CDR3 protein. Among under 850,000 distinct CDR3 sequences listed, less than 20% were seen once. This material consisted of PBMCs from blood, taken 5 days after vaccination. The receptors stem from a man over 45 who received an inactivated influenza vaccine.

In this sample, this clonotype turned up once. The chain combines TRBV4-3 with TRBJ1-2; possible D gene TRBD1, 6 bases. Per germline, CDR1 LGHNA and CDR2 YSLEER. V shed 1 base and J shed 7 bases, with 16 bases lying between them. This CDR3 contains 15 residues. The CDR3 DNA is TGCGCCAGCAGCCAAGTTGGTGCAGGGGCAAGTGGCTACACCTTC. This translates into CASSQVGAGASGYTF.

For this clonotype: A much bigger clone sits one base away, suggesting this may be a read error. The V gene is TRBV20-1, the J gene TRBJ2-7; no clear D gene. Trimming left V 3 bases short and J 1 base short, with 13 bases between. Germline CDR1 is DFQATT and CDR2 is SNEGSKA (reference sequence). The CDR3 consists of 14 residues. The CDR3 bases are TGCAGTGCTAGGGGGTGGACGTCTTCCTACGAGCAGTACTTC. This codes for CSARGWTSSYEQYF.

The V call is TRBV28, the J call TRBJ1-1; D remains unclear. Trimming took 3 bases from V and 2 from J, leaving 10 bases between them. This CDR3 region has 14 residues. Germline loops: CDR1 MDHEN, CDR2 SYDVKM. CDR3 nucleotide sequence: TGTGCCAGCAGTTTGGTTAGCGGTAACACTGAAGCTTTCTTT. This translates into CASSLVSGNTEAFF.

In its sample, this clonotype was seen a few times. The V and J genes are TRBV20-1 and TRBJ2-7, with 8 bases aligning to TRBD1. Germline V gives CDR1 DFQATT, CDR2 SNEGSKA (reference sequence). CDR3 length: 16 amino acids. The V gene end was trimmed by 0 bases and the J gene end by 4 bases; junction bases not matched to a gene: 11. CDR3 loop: CSARDSGAGGGYEQYF. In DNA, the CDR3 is TGCAGTGCTAGAGATTCGGGGGCAGGGGGCGGATACGAGCAGTACTTC.

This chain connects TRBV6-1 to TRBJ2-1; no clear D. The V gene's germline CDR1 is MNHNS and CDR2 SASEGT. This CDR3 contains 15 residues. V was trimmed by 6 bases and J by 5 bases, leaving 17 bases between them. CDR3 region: CASRLTRVENNEQFF. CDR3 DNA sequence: TGTGCCAGCAGGCTAACAAGAGTTGAGAACAATGAGCAGTTCTTC.

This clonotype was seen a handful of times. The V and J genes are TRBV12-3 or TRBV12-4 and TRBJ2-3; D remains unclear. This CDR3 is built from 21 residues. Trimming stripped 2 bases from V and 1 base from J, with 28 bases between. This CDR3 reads CASSLWRYDTQTRRGTDTQYF. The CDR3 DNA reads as TGTGCCAGCAGTTTATGGCGGTATGACACGCAAACCCGTAGGGGCACAGATACGCAGTATTTT.

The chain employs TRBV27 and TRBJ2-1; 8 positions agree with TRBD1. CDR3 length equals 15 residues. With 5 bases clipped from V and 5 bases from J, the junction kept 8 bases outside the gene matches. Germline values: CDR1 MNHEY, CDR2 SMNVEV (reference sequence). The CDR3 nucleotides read TGTGCCAGCAGTACCGACAGGGGATTAGACAATGAGCAGTTCTTC. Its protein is CASSTDRGLDNEQFF.

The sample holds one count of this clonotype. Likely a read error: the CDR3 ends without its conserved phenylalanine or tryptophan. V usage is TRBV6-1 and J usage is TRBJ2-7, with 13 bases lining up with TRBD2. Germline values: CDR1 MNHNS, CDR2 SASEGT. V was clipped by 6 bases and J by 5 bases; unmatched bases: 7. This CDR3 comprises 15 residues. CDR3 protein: CASRDRLAGGNEQYL. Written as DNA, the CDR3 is TGTGCCAGCAGAGATCGACTAGCGGGAGGAAACGAGCAGTACCTC.

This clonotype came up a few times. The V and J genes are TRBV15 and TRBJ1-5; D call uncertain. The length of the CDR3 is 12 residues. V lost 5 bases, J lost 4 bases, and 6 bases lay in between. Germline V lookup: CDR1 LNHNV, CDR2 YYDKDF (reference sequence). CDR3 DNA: TGTGCCACCAGCGAGGAGAATCAGCCCCAGCATTTT. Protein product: CATSEENQPQHF.

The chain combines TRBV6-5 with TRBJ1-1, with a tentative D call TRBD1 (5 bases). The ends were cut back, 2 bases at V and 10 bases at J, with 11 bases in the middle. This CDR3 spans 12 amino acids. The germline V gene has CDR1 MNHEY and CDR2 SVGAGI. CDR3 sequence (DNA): TGTGCCAGCAGTTACGCAGGGTCTGGAGCTTTCTTT. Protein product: CASSYAGSGAFF.

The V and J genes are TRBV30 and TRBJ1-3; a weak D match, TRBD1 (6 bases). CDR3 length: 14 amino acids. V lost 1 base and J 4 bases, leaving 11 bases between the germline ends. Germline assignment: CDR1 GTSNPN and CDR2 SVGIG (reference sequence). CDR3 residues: CAWSAPGHGNTIYF. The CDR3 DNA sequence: TGTGCCTGGAGTGCCCCGGGACACGGAAACACCATATATTTT.

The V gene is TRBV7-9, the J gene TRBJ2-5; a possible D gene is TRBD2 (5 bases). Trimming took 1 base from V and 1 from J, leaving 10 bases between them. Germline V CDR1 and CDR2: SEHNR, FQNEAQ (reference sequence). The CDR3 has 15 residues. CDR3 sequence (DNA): TGTGCCAGCAGCTTAGAAGAGGGAGTCCAAGAGACCCAGTACTTC. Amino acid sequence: CASSLEEGVQETQYF.

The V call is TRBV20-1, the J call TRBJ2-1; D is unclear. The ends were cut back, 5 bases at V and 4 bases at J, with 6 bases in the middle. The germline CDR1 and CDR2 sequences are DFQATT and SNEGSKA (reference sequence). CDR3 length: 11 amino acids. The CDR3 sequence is CSASNYNEQFF. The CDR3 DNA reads TGCAGTGCTTCCAATTACAATGAGCAGTTCTTC.

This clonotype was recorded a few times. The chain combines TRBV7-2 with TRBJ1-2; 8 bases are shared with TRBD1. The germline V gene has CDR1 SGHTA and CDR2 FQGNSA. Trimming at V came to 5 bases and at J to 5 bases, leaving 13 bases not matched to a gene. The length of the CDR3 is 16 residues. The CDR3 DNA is TGTGCCAGCAGCCAACCCGAATATAGGACAGGGTATGGCTACACCTTC. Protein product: CASSQPEYRTGYGYTF.

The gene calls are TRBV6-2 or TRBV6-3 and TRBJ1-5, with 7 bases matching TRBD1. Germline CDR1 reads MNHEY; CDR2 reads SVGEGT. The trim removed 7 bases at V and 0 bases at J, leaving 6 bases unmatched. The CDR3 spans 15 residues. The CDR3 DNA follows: TGTGCCAGCAAAAAGGGACAGTATAGCAATCAGCCCCAGCATTTT. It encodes CASKKGQYSNQPQHF.

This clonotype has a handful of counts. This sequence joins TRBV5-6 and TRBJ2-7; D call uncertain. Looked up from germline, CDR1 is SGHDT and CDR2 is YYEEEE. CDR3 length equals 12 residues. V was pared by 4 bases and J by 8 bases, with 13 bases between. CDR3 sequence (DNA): TGTGCCAGCAGCCCGACGGAAGGAAAGCAGTACTTC. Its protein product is CASSPTEGKQYF.